These T cell receptor beta chains were read from a single sample in a study of T cells in localized non-small cell lung cancer. Sequencing used immunoSEQ multiplex PCR; TCRdb keeps in-frame clones, though not all of them. The sample lists roughly 8,000 clones, about 92% occurring once. The sequencing here drew on peripheral blood mononuclear cells, taken before any cancer treatment. Every receptor here comes from a male donor older than 55 with stage II lung adenocarcinoma. CDR3s leave out the opening cysteine and the closing phenylalanine or tryptophan. Each record gives: clone size, V gene, J gene, CDR3 protein. Part of the rows lack a size; the others show once, few, many or a class for expanded clones.

size: .
V: TRBV2
J: TRBJ1-1
CDR3: ASSALGGTTEAF

size: .
V: TRBV7-2
J: TRBJ2-1
CDR3: ASKGNEQF

size: .
V: TRBV6-5
J: TRBJ2-3
CDR3: ASTKRGGDTQY

size: .
V: TRBV15
J: TRBJ2-7
CDR3: ATSRVVGTGSYEQY

size: .
V: TRBV6-6
J: TRBJ1-3
CDR3: ASSPRERGNTIY

size: once
V: TRBV14
J: TRBJ2-3
CDR3: AGSQEQNSFDTQY

size: .
V: TRBV30
J: TRBJ1-1
CDR3: AWVANTEAF

size: .
V: TRBV10-1
J: TRBJ1-1
CDR3: ASNPGQGGSEAF

size: few
V: TRBV27
J: TRBJ2-5
CDR3: ASSLSGGGHKETQY

size: .
V: TRBV6-5
J: TRBJ1-4
CDR3: ASSSNRDLGEKLF

size: once
V: TRBV5-1
J: TRBJ2-3
CDR3: ASSDTDTQY

size: once
V: TRBV4-3
J: TRBJ2-1
CDR3: ASSQGGTDEQF

size: .
V: TRBV11-2
J: TRBJ1-1
CDR3: ASSIGLNTEAF

size: .
V: TRBV9
J: TRBJ2-2
CDR3: ASSVVLGGAYTGELF

size: .
V: TRBV10-2
J: TRBJ2-1
CDR3: ASSGVRGRGEQF

size: .
V: TRBV5-4
J: TRBJ1-1
CDR3: ASSQGVKAF

size: .
V: TRBV7-2
J: TRBJ1-4
CDR3: ASSPTGADNEKLF

size: .
V: TRBV7-3
J: TRBJ2-2
CDR3: ASSFLSGELF

size: .
V: TRBV9
J: TRBJ1-5
CDR3: ASSGSDRDNQPQH

size: .
V: TRBV4-1
J: TRBJ1-3
CDR3: ASSQTPASSGNTIY

size: .
V: TRBV27
J: TRBJ1-6
CDR3: ASSFTGDSPLH

size: once
V: TRBV5-4
J: TRBJ2-7
CDR3: AWIWDNSYEQY

size: .
V: TRBV2
J: TRBJ1-2
CDR3: ASSDTGLEGYT

size: .
V: TRBV7-9
J: TRBJ2-7
CDR3: ASSPYGKGRYEQY

size: .
V: TRBV6-6
J: TRBJ2-2
CDR3: ASRGTANTGELF

size: .
V: TRBV19
J: TRBJ1-4
CDR3: ASHRRDRDEKLF

size: .
V: TRBV5-1
J: TRBJ1-1
CDR3: ASSYGGLRNTEAF

size: .
V: TRBV11-3
J: TRBJ2-3
CDR3: ASSSRGLGTDTQY

size: few
V: TRBV18
J: TRBJ1-4
CDR3: ASSQLANEKLF

size: .
V: TRBV18
J: TRBJ2-1
CDR3: ASSPDRATEQF

size: .
V: TRBV7-2
J: TRBJ2-2
CDR3: ASSFGYGGELF

size: .
V: TRBV7-2
J: TRBJ2-7
CDR3: ASSLGGFSYEQY

size: .
V: TRBV29-1
J: TRBJ2-1
CDR3: SVGGGDEQF

size: .
V: TRBV5-6
J: TRBJ2-5
CDR3: ASSLGPRTQETQY

size: once
V: TRBV19
J: TRBJ1-5
CDR3: ASTYGGINQPQH

size: .
V: TRBV20-1
J: TRBJ1-5
CDR3: SAEKGAQH

size: .
V: TRBV10-3
J: TRBJ2-3
CDR3: AAATGSTDTQY

size: .
V: TRBV11-1
J: TRBJ2-7
CDR3: ASRAGTFSSYEQY

size: .
V: TRBV6-1
J: TRBJ2-7
CDR3: ASFAGGAEQY

size: .
V: TRBV12-5
J: TRBJ2-2
CDR3: ASGDLVGLVGELF

size: once
V: TRBV5-1
J: TRBJ2-7
CDR3: ASSGTYEQY